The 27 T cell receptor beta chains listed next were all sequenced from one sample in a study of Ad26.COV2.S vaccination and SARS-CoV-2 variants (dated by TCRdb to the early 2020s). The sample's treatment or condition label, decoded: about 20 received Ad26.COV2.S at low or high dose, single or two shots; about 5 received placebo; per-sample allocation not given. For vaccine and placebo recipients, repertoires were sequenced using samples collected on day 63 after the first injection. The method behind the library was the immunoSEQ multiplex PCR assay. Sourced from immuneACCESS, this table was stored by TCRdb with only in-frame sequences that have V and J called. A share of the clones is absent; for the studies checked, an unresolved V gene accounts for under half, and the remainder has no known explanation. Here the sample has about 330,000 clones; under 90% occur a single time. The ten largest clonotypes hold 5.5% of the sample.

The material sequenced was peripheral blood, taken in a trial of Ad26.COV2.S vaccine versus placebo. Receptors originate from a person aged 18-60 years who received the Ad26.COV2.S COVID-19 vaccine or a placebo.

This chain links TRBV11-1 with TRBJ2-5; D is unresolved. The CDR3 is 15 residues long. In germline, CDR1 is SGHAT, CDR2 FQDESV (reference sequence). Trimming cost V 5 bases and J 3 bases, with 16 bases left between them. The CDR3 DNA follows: TGTGCCAGCAGCCTCATGCCGGTTCGGGAAGAGACCCAGTACTTC. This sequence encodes CASSLMPVREETQYF.

CDR3 protein: CASSPWNTGELFF. The DNA for the CDR3 is TGTGCCAGCAGCCCTTGGAACACCGGGGAGCTGTTTTTT. The chain recombines TRBV7-2 with TRBJ2-2; no reliable D call. This CDR3 comprises 13 residues. CDR1 SGHTA and CDR2 FQGNSA come from the germline V gene. Trimming pared 5 bases from V and 1 base from J, leaving 5 bases between.

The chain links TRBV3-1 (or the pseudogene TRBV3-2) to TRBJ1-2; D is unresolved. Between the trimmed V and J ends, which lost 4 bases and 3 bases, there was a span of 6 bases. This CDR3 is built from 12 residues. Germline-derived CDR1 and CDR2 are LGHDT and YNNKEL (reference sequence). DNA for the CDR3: TGTGCCAGCAGCCCGCATTACTATGGCTACACCTTC. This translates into CASSPHYYGYTF.

This chain's CDR3 is CAGETGDGRALQGRETQYF. CDR3 DNA sequence: TGCGCCGGAGAAACCGGGGACGGGAGGGCCTTGCAAGGTAGAGAGACCCAGTACTTC. This chain joins TRBV4-3 and TRBJ2-5, with 8 bases matching TRBD2. V shed 11 bases, J shed 4 bases, and the junction held 27 bases outside the gene matches. Germline-derived CDR1 and CDR2 are LGHNA and YSLEER. The CDR3 totals 19 residues.

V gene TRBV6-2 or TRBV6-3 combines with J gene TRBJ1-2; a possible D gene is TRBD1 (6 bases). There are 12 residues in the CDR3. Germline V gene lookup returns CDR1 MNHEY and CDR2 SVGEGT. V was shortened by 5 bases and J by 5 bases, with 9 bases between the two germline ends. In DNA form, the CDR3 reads TGTGCCAGCAGTGACAGGCGGTATGGCTACACCTTC. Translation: CASSDRRYGYTF.

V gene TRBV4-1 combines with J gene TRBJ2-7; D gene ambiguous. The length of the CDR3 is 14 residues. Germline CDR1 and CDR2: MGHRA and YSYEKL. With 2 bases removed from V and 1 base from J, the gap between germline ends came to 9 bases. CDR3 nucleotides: TGCGCCAGCAGCCAAACGAGAAATTCCTACGAGCAGTACTTC. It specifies CASSQTRNSYEQYF.

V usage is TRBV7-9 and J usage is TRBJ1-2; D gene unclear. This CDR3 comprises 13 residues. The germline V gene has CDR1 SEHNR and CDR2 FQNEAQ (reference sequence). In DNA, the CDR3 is TGTGGGATAGACATTGTAACCAACTATGGCTACACCTTC. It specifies CGIDIVTNYGYTF. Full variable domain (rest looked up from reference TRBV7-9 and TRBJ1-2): DTGVSQNPRHKITKRGQNVTFRCDPISEHNRLYWYRQTLGQGPEFLTYFQNEAQLEKSRLLSDRFSAERPKGSFSTLEIQRTEQGDSAMYLCGIDIVTNYGYTFGSGTRLTVV.

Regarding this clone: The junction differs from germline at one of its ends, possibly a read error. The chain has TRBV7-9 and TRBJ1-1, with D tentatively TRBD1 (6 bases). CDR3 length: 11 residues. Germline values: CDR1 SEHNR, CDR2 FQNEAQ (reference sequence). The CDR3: CASSLGGAAFF. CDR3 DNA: TGTGCCAGCAGTTTAGGGGGGGCAGCTTTCTTT.

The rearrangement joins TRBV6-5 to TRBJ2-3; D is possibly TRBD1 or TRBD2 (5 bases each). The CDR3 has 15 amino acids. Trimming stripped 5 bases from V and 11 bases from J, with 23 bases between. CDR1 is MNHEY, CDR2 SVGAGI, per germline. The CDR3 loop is CASSPWDGPMVGQYF. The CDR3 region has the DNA TGTGCCAGCAGTCCCTGGGACGGACCCATGGTTGGGCAGTATTTT.

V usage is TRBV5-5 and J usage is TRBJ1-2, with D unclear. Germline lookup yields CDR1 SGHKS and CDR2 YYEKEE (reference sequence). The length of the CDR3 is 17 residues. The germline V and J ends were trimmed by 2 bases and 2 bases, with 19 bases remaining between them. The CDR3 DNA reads TGTGCCAGCAGCTTTTTCGCGAGGGCGGTTGGGAACTATGGCTACACCTTC. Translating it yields CASSFFARAVGNYGYTF. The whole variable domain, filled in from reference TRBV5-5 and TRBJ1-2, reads DAGVTQSPTHLIKTRGQQVTLRCSPISGHKSVSWYQQVLGQGPQFIFQYYEKEERGRGNFPDRFSARQFPNYSSELNVNALLLGDSALYLCASSFFARAVGNYGYTFGSGTRLTVV.

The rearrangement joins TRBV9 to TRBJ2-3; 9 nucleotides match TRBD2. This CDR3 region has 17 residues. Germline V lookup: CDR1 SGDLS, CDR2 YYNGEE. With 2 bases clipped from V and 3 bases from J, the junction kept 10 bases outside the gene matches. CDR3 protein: CASSVEAAGGVTDTQYF. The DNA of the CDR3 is TGTGCCAGCAGCGTTGAGGCAGCGGGGGGCGTGACAGATACGCAGTATTTT.

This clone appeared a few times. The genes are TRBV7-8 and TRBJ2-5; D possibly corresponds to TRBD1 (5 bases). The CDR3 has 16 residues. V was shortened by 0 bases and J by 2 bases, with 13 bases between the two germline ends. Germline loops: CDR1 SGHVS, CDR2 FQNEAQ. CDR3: CASSLAHGQGQETQYF. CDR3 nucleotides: TGTGCCAGCAGCTTAGCACACGGGCAGGGTCAAGAGACCCAGTACTTC.

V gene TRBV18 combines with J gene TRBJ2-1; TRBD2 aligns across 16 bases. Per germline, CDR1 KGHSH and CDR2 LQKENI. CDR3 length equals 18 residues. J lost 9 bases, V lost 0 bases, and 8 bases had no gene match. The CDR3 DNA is TGTGCCAGCTCACCACCAGGGACTAGCGGGAGGGCCTGGGGTGAGCAGTTCTTC. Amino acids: CASSPPGTSGRAWGEQFF. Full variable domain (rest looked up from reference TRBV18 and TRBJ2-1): NAGVMQNPRHLVRRRGQEARLRCSPMKGHSHVYWYRQLPEEGLKFMVYLQKENIIDESGMPKERFSAEFPKEGPSILRIQQVVRGDSAAYFCASSPPGTSGRAWGEQFFGPGTRLTVL.

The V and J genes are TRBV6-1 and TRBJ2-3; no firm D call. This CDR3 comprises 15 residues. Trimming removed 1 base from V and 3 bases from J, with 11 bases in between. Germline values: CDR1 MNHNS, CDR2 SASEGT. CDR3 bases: TGTGCCAGCAGTGAAGTCGCGGCTGGGACAGATACGCAGTATTTT. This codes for CASSEVAAGTDTQYF.

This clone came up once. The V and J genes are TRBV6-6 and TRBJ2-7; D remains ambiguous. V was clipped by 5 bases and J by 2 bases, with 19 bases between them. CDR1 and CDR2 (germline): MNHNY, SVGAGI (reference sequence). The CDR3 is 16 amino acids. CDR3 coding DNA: TGTGCCAGCAGTGCCCTTGAGATTAATGGGGCCTACGAGCAGTACGTC. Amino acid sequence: CASSALEINGAYEQYV.

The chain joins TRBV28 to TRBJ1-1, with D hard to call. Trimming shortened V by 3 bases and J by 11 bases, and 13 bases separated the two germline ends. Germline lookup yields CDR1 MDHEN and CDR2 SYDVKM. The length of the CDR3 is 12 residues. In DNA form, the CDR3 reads TGTGCCAGCAGTTTGACGGAGAAGCAGGCTTTCTTT. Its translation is CASSLTEKQAFF.

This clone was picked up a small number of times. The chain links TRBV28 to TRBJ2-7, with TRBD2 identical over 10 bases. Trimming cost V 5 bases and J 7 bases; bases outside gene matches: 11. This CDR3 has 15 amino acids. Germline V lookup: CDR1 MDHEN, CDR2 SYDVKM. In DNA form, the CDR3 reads TGTGCCAGCAGTAAACAAGCGGGAGGGCCGAGAGAGCAGTACGTC. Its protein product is CASSKQAGGPREQYV.

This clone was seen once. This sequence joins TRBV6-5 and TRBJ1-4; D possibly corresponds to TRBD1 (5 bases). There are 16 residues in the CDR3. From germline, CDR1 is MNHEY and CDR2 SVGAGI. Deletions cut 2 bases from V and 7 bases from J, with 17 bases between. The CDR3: CASSYEGAGRGEKLFF. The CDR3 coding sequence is TGTGCCAGCAGTTACGAAGGTGCAGGAAGGGGTGAAAAACTGTTTTTT.

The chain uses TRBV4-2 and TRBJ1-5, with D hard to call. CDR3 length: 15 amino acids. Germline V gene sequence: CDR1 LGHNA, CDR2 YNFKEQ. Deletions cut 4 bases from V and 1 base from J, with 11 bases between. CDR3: CASSLHEDSNQPQHF. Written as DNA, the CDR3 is TGTGCCAGCAGCCTTCATGAGGACAGCAATCAGCCCCAGCATTTT.

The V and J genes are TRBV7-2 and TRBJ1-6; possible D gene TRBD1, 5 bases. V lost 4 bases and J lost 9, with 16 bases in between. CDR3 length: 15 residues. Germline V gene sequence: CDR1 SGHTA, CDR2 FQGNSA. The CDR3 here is CASSSRQGGGSPLHF. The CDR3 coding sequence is TGTGCCAGCAGCTCTCGTCAGGGTGGGGGTTCACCCCTCCACTTT.

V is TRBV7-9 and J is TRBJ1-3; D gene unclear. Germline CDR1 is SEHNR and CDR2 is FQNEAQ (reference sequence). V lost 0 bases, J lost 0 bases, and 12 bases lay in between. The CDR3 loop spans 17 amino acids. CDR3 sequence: CASSLAVGESSGNTIYF. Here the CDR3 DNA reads TGTGCCAGCAGCTTAGCGGTAGGAGAAAGCTCTGGAAACACCATATATTTT. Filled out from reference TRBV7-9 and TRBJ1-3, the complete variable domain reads DTGVSQNPRHKITKRGQNVTFRCDPISEHNRLYWYRQTLGQGPEFLTYFQNEAQLEKSRLLSDRFSAERPKGSFSTLEIQRTEQGDSAMYLCASSLAVGESSGNTIYFGEGSWLTVV.

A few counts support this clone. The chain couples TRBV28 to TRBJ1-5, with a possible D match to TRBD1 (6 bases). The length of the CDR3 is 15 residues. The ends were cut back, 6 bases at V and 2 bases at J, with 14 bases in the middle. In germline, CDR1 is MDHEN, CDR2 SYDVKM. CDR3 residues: CASRLRSGGNQPQHF. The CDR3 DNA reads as TGTGCCAGCAGACTAAGGTCAGGGGGCAATCAGCCCCAGCATTTT.

The CDR3 coding sequence is TGTGCCAGCAGCCCACTGAGCGGGAGGGCCCATGAGCAGTTCTTC. Its translation: CASSPLSGRAHEQFF. The genes are TRBV7-8 and TRBJ2-1, with TRBD2 identical over 10 bases. Germline V CDR1 and CDR2: SGHVS, FQNEAQ. The ends lost 5 bases at V and 8 bases at J; junction bases unmatched: 9. This CDR3 contains 15 residues.

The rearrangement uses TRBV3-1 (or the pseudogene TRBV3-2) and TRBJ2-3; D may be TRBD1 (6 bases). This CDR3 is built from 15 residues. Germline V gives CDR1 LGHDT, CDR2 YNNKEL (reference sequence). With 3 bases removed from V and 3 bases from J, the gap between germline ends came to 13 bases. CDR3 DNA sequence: TGTGCCAGCAGCCAGCAGGGACAATTTACAGATACGCAGTATTTT. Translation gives CASSQQGQFTDTQYF.

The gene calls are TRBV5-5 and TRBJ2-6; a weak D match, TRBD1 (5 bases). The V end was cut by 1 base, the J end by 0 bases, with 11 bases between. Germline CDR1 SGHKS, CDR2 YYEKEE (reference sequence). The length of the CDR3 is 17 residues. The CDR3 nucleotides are TGTGCCAGCAGCTTGCCGACAGCCCCCTCTGGGGCCAACGTCCTGACTTTC. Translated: CASSLPTAPSGANVLTF.

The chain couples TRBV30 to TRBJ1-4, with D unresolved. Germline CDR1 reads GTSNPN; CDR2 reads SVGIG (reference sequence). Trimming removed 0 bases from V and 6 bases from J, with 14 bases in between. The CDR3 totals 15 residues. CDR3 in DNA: TGTGCCTGGAGTGTACTTATGGGTATCGATGAAAAACTGTTTTTT. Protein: CAWSVLMGIDEKLFF.

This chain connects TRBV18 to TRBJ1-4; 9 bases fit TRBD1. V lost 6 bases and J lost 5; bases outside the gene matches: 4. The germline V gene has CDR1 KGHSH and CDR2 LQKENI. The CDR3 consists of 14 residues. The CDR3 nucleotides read TGTGCCAGCTCCTACGGACAGGGGAATGAAAAACTGTTTTTT. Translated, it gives CASSYGQGNEKLFF.